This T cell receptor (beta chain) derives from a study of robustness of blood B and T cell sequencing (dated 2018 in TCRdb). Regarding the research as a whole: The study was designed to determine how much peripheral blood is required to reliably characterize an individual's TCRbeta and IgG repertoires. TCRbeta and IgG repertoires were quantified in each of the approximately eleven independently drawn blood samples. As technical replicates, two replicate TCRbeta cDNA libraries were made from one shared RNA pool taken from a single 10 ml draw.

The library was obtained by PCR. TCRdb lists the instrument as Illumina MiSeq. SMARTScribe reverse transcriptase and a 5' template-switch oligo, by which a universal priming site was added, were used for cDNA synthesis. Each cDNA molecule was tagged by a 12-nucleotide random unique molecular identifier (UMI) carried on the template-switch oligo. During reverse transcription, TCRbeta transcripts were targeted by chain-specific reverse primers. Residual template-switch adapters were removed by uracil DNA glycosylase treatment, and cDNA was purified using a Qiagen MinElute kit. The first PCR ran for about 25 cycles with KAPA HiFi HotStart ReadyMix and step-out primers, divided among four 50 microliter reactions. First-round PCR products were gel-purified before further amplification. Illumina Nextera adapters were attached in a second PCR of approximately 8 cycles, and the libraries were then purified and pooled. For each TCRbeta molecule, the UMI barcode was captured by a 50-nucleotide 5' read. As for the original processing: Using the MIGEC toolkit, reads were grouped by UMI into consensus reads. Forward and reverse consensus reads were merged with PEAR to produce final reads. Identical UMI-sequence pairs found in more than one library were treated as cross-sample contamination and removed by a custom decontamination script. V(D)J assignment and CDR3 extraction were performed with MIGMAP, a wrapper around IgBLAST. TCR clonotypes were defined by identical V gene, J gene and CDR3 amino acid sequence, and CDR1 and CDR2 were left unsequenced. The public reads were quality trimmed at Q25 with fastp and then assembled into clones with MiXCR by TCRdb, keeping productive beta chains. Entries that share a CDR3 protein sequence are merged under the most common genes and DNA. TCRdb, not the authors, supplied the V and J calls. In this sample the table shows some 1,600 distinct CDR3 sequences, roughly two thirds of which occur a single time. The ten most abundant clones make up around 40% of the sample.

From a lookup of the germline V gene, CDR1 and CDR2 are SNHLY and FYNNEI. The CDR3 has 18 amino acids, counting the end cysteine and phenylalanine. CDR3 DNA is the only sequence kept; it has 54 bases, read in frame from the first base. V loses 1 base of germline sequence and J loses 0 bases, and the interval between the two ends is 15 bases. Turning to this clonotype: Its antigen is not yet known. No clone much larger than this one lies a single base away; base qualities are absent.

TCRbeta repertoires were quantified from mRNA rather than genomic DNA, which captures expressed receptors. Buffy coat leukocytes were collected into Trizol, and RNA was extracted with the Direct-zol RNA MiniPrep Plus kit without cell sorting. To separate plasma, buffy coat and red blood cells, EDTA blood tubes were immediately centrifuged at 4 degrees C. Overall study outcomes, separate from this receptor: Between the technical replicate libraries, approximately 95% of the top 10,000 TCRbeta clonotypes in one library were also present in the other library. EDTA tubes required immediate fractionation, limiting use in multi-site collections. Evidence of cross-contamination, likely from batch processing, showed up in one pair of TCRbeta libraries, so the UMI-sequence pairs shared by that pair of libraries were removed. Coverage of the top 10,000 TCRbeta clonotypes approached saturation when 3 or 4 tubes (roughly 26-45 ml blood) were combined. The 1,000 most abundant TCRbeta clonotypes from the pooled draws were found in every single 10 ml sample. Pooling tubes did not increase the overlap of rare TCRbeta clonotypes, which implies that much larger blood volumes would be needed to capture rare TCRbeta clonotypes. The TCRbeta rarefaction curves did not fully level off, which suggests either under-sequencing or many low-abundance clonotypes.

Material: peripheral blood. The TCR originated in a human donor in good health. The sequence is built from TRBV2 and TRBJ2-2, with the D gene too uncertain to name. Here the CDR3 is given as CASSEGHNLDPNTGELFF. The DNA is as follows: TGTGCCAGCAGTGAAGGTCACAACCTAGATCCGAACACCGGGGAGCTGTTTTTT. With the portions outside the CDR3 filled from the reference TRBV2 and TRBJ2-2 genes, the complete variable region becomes EPEVTQTPSHQVTQMGQEVILRCVPISNHLYFYWYRQILGQKVEFLVSFYNNEISEKSEIFDDQFSVERPDGSNFTLKIRSTKLEDSAMYFCASSEGHNLDPNTGELFFGEGSRLTVL.